The 2 T cell receptor beta chains below were found in one sample sequenced in a study of persistence of HIV-infected CD4 T cells. Sequencing used immunoSEQ version 4 in survey mode. The method was immunoSEQ multiplex PCR; TCRdb's version includes in-frame clones alone and lacks a portion of them. The repertoire consists of over 15,000 clones, with 65% occurring once and the leading ten covering around 2%. Their antigens are not known. Overlapping HIV-1 Gag 15-mer peptides at approximately 0.96 ug per peptide per mL were used. Responding CD4+ T cells were sorted by upregulation of both CD40 ligand and CD69. The input for sequencing was CD4+ T cells sorted from PBMCs after approximately 20-hour stimulation, taken from a patient who received antiretroviral therapy. The source of these receptors is an adult woman with HIV who was CMV-seropositive.

The V gene is TRBV6-5, the J gene TRBJ1-4; D is undetermined. V was trimmed by 6 bases and J by 3 bases, leaving 11 bases between them. The CDR3 is 14 residues long. The germline gives CDR1 MNHEY, CDR2 SVGAGI. Here the CDR3 reads CASRLADANEKLFF. CDR3 DNA: TGTGCCAGCAGACTAGCAGATGCTAATGAAAAACTGTTTTTT.

The sample holds a few counts of this clone. The rearrangement joins TRBV27 to TRBJ2-5; no reliable D call. This CDR3 contains 13 residues. Germline assignment: CDR1 MNHEY and CDR2 SMNVEV (reference sequence). The ends were cut back, 0 bases at V and 5 bases at J, with 7 bases in the middle. This CDR3 reads CASSLSRTETQYF. The DNA for the CDR3 is TGTGCCAGCAGTTTATCAAGGACGGAGACCCAGTACTTC.